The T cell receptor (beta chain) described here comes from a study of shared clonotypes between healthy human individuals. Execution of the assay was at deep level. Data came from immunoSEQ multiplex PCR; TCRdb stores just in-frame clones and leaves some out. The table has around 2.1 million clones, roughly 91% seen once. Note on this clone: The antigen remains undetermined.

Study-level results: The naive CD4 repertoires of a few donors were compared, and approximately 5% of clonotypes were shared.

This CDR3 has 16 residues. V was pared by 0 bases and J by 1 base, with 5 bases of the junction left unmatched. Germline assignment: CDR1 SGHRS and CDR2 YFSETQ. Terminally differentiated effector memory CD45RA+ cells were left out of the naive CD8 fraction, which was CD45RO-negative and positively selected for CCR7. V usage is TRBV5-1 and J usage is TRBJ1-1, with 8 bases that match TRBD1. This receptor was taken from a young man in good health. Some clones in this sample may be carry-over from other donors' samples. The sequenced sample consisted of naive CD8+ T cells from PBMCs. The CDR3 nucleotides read TGCGCCAGCAGCTTGGCACAGGGGGGTCCGAACACTGAAGCTTTCTTT. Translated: CASSLAQGGPNTEAFF. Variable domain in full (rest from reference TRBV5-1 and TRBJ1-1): KAGVTQTPRYLIKTRGQQVTLSCSPISGHRSVSWYQQTPGQGLQFLFEYFSETQRNKGNFPGRFSGRQFSNSRSEMNVSTLELGDSALYLCASSLAQGGPNTEAFFGQGTRLTVV.